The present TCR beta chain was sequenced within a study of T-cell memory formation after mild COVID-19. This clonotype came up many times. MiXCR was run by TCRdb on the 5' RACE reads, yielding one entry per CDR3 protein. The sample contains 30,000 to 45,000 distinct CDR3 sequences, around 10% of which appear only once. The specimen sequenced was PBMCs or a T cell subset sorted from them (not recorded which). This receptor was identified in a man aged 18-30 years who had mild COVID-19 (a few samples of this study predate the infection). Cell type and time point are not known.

The CDR3 reads CASSYDRSHEQYF. Here the CDR3 DNA reads TGTGCCAGCAGTTACGACAGGTCTCACGAGCAGTACTTC. This chain connects TRBV12-3 or TRBV12-4 to TRBJ2-7, with D possibly TRBD1 on 6 matching bases. The CDR3 contains 13 residues. V dropped 4 bases and J dropped 5 bases, with 12 bases sitting between them.